This T cell receptor (beta chain) was identified during a study of blood T cell repertoires in COVID-19. On the study more broadly: The samples span acute and convalescent COVID-19 from the United States, Italy and Spain. PBMCs, B-cell-depleted T cells, or T cells provided the cDNA or gDNA that made up the material.

Original data processing: For nucleated cells, counts were estimated from reference gene primer amplification. The table came from immunoSEQ multiplex PCR; TCRdb's copy has only in-frame clones and leaves some out. The DNA gave D and trimming, while V, J and clone size come from that table. The table lists fewer than 150,000 clones, around 86% of them singletons, with around 18% in the top ten. Between the trimmed V and J ends, which lost 4 bases and 1 base, there was a span of 12 bases. CDR1 is SGHNT, CDR2 YYREEE, per germline (reference sequence). This CDR3 region has 14 residues. Sequencing was carried out using peripheral blood. The chain uses TRBV5-4 and TRBJ2-7; D is possibly TRBD1 (6 bases). The clonotype comes from a woman aged 45-65 years who had recovered from COVID-19. CDR3 sequence reads: CASSIRDNSYEQYF. The CDR3 nucleotides are TGTGCCAGCAGCATCCGGGACAATTCCTACGAGCAGTACTTC. The full variable domain, its missing parts supplied by reference TRBV5-4 and TRBJ2-7, is ETGVTQSPTHLIKTRGQQVTLRCSSQSGHNTVSWYQQALGQGPQFIFQYYREEENGRGNFPPRFSGLQFPNYSSELNVNALELDDSALYLCASSIRDNSYEQYFGPGTRLTVT.